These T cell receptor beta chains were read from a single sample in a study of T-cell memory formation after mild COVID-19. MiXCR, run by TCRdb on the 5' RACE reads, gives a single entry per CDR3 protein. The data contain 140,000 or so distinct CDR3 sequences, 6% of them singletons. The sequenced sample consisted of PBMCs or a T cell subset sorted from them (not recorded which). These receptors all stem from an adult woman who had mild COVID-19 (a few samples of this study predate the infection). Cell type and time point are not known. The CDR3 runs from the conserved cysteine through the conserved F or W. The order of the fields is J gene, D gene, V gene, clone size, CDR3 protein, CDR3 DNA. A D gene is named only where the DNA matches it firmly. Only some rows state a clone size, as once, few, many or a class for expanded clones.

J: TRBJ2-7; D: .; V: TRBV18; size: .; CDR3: CASSPTEVKQYF; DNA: TGTGCCAGCTCACCGACAGAGGTTAAGCAGTACTTC
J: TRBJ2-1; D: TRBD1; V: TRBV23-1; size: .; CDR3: CASVLPGQDSTLCPVLGFF; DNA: TGCGCCAGCGTTCTACCGGGACAGGATTCCACACTCTGCCCCGTCCTTGGGTTCTTC
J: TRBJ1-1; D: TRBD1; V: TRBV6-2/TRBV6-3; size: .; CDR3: CASSYSKGTGEAFF; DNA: TGTGCCAGCAGTTACTCGAAGGGGACAGGAGAAGCTTTCTTT
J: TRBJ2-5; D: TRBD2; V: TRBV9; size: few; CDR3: CASSAPPRLAEQETQYF; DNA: TGTGCCAGCAGCGCGCCACCCCGACTAGCGGAGCAAGAGACCCAGTACTTC
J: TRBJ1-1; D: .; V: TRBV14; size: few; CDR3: CASSPYGGARAEAFF; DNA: TGTGCCAGCAGCCCATATGGAGGGGCGCGGGCTGAAGCTTTCTTT
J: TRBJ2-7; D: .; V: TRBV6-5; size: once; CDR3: CASSYSEGSYEQYF; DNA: TGTGCCAGCAGTTACTCGGAAGGTTCCTACGAGCAGTACTTC
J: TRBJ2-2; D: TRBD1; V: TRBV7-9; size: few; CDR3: CASRLQGGTGELFF; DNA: TGTGCCAGCCGGTTACAGGGGGGAACCGGGGAGCTGTTTTTT
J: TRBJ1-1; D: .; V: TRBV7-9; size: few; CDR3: CASSLGQEMNTEAFF; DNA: TGTGCCAGCAGCTTAGGACAGGAAATGAACACTGAAGCTTTCTTT
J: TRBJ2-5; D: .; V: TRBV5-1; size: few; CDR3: CASSFQDLGETQYF; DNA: TGCGCCAGCAGCTTTCAGGATCTGGGGGAGACCCAGTACTTC
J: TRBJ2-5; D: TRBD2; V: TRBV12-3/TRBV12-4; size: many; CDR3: CASSRTSGPETQYF; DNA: TGTGCCAGCAGTCGGACTAGCGGGCCAGAGACCCAGTACTTC
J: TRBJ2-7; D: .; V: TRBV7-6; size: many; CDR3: CASSLDVEGKQYF; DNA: TGTGCCAGCAGCTTAGACGTTGAGGGTAAGCAGTACTTC
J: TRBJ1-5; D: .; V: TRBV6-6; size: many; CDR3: CASRRDGNQPQHF; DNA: TGTGCCAGCAGACGCGACGGTAATCAGCCCCAGCATTTT
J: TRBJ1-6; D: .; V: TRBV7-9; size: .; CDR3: CATSQGDSPLHF; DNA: TGTGCCACCTCCCAAGGGGATTCACCCCTCCACTTT
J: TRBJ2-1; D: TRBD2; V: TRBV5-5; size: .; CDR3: CASSLGVAGAGDFQQFF; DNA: TGTGCCAGCAGCTTGGGCGTAGCGGGAGCGGGGGATTTTCAGCAGTTCTTC
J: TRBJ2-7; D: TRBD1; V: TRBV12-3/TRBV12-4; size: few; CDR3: CASSFSPGQGSYEQYF; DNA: TGTGCCAGCAGTTTCTCCCCGGGACAGGGGTCCTACGAGCAGTACTTC
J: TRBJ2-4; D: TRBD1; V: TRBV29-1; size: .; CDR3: CSVGAGGTGGLDIQYF; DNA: TGCAGCGTTGGGGCTGGGGGGACAGGGGGCCTTGACATTCAGTACTTC
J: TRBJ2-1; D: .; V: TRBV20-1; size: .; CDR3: CSARDWRGTYNEQFF; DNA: TGCAGTGCTAGAGATTGGCGGGGAACCTACAATGAGCAGTTCTTC
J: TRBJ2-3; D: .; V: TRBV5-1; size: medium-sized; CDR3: CASSLGTSTDTQYF; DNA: TGCGCCAGCAGCTTGGGGACTAGCACAGATACGCAGTATTTT
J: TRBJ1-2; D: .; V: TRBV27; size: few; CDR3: CASSSIGNGYTF; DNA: TGTGCCAGCAGTTCCATAGGGAATGGCTACACCTTC
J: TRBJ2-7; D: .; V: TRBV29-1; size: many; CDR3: CSVGPSFAGEQYF; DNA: TGCAGCGTTGGCCCGTCCTTTGCGGGGGAGCAGTACTTC
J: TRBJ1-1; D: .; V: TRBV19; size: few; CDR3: CASALDSGTEAFF; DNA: TGTGCCAGTGCTTTGGACAGCGGGACTGAAGCTTTCTTT
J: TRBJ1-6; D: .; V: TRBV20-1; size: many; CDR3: CSAIGTAYENSPLHF; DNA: TGCAGTGCTATAGGGACGGCCTACGAAAATTCACCCCTCCACTTT
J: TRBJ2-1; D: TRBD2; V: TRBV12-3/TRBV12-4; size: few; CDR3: CASRVASGGGYNEQFF; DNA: TGTGCCAGCAGGGTGGCTAGCGGGGGCGGATACAATGAGCAGTTCTTC
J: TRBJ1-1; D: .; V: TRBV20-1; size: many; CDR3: CSAKRAGKHTEAFF; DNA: TGCAGTGCTAAGCGCGCGGGGAAGCACACTGAAGCTTTCTTT
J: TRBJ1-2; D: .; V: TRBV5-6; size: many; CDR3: CASSLGLMNYGYTF; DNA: TGTGCCAGCAGCCTGGGACTGATGAACTATGGCTACACCTTC
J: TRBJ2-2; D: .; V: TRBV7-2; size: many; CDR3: CASSPSPTGELFF; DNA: TGTGCCAGCAGCCCGTCGCCCACCGGGGAGCTGTTTTTT
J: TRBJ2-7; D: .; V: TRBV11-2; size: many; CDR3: CASTLELASYEQYF; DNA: TGTGCCAGCACCTTAGAACTAGCTTCCTACGAGCAGTACTTC
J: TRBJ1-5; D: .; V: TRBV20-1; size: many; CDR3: CSAKLYDNQAQHF; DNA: TGCAGTGCTAAACTGTATGATAATCAGGCCCAGCATTTT
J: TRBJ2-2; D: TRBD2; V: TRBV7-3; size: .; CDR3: CASSLDGRAAGELFF; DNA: TGTGCCAGCAGCTTAGACGGGAGGGCCGCCGGGGAGCTGTTTTTT
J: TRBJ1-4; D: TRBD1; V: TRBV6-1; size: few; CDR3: CASMTGATNEKLFF; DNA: TGTGCCAGCATGACAGGGGCAACTAATGAAAAACTGTTTTTT
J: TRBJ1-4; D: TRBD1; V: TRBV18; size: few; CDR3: CASAPGQTTNEKLFF; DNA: TGTGCCAGCGCCCCGGGACAGACAACTAATGAAAAACTGTTTTTT
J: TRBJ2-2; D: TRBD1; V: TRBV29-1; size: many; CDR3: CSVETGFTGELFF; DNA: TGCAGCGTTGAGACAGGGTTCACCGGGGAGCTGTTTTTT
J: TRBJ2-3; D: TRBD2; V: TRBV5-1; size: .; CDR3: CASSLDPSGLAGPDTQYF; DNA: TGCGCCAGCAGCTTGGATCCTTCGGGACTAGCGGGGCCGGATACGCAGTATTTT
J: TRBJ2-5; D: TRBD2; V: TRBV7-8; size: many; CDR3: CASSLAGGVQETQYF; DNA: TGTGCCAGCAGCTTAGCGGGAGGGGTCCAAGAGACCCAGTACTTC
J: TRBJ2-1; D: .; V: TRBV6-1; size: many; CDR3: CASSPFGAGKNEQFF; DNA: TGTGCCAGCAGTCCATTTGGGGCGGGCAAGAATGAGCAGTTCTTC
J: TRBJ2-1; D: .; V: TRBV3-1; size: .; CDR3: CASSQENLRGRGNEQFF; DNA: TGTGCCAGCAGCCAAGAGAATCTACGAGGGAGAGGAAATGAGCAGTTCTTC
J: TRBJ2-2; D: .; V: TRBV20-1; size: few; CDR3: CSANLGYTGELFF; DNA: TGCAGTGCCAACTTGGGGTACACCGGGGAGCTGTTTTTT
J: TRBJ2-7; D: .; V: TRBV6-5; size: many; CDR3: CATSRGMEQYF; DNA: TGTGCCACCTCAAGGGGAATGGAGCAGTACTTC
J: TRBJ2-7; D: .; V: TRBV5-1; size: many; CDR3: CASSFLGPGDEQYF; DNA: TGCGCCAGCAGTTTTTTGGGACCAGGGGACGAGCAGTACTTC
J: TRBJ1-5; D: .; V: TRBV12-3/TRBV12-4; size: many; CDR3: CASSRSGNQINQPQHF; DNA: TGTGCCAGCAGTCGAAGCGGGAATCAAATAAATCAGCCCCAGCATTTT
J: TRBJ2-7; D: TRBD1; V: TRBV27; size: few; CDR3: CASSLVMDRLQNYEQYF; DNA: TGTGCCAGCAGTCTAGTCATGGACAGGCTGCAAAACTACGAGCAGTACTTC
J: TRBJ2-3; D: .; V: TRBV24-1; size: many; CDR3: CATSASTVTDTQYF; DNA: TGTGCCACCAGTGCATCCACTGTCACAGATACGCAGTATTTT
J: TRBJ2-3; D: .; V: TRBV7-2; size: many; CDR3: CASSLDGLDTDTQYF; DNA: TGTGCCAGCAGCTTAGACGGGCTAGACACAGATACGCAGTATTTT
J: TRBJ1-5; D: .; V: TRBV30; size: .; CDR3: CAWSVGSSSNQPQHF; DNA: TGTGCCTGGAGTGTCGGATCTAGTAGCAATCAGCCCCAGCATTTT
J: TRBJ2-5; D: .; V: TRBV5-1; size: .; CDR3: CASSLIPSARETQYF; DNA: TGCGCCAGCAGCTTGATTCCCTCCGCCAGGGAGACCCAGTACTTC
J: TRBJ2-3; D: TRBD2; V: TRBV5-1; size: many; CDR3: CASSREIAGAVDTQYF; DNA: TGCGCCAGCAGCCGAGAAATAGCGGGGGCGGTAGATACGCAGTATTTT